This T cell receptor beta chain was documented in a study of beta chain features in type 1 diabetes. Expressed TCRB transcripts were sequenced because the entire RNA isolate underwent reverse transcription. Libraries were prepared by immunoSEQ multiplex PCR; TCRdb keeps only in-frame clonotypes and omits some of them. Of hundreds of thousands of clones in the sample, 15% to 17% were seen once. This clone was seen a few times. CDR3 length: 12 residues. Germline V CDR1 and CDR2: SGHKS, YYEKEE (reference sequence). The V and J ends lost 0 bases and 13 bases, in that order; junction bases with no gene match: 4.

The chain is built from TRBV5-5 and TRBJ2-3, with TRBD1 matching 8 bases. The sample comprised naive CD4+ T cells from blood. The clonotype comes from a man aged 18 to 30 in good health. For the CDR3, the DNA is TGTGCCAGCAGCTTGGAGGACAGGGTGAAGTATTTT. This codes for CASSLEDRVKYF.